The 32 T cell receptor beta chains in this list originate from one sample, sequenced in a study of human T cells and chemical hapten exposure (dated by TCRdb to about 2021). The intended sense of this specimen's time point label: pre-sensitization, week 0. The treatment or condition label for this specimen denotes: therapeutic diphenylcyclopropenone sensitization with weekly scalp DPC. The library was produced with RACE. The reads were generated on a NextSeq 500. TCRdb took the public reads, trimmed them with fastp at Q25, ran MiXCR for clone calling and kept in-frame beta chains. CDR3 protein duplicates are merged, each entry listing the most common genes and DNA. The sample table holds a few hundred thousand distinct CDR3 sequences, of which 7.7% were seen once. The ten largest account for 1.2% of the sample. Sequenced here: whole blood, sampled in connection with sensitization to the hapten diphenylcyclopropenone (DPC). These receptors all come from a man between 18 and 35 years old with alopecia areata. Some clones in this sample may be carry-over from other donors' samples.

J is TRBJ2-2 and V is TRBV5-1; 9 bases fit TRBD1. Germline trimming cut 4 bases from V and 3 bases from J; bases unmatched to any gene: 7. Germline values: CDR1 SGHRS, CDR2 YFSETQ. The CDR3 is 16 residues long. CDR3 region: CASSTGGEVDTGELFF. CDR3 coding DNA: TGCGCCAGCAGCACAGGGGGCGAGGTCGACACCGGGGAGCTGTTTTTT. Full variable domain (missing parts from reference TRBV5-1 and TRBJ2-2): KAGVTQTPRYLIKTRGQQVTLSCSPISGHRSVSWYQQTPGQGLQFLFEYFSETQRNKGNFPGRFSGRQFSNSRSEMNVSTLELGDSALYLCASSTGGEVDTGELFFGEGSRLTVL.

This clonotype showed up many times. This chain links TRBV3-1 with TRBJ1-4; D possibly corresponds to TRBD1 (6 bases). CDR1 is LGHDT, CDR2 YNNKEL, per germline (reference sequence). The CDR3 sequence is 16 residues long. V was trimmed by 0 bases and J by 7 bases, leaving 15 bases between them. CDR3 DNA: TGTGCCAGCAGCCAAGATCTTGCATCGGGGGCTGAAAAACTGTTTTTT. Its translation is CASSQDLASGAEKLFF.

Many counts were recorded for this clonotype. DNA of the CDR3: TGTGCCAGCAGTTCGGGACCCCAAGAGACCCAGTACTTC. This translates into CASSSGPQETQYF. V usage is TRBV12-3 or TRBV12-4 and J usage is TRBJ2-5; D could derive from TRBD1 or TRBD2 (5 bases each). This CDR3 has 13 residues. Trimming stripped 4 bases from V and 1 base from J, with 7 bases between.

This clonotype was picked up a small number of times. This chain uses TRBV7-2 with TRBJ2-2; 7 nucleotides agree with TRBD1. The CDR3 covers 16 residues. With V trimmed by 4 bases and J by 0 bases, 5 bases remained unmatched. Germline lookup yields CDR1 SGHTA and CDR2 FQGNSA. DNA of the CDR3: TGTGCCAGCAGCTACGCACAGGGGCCGAACACCGGGGAGCTGTTTTTT. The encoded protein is CASSYAQGPNTGELFF.

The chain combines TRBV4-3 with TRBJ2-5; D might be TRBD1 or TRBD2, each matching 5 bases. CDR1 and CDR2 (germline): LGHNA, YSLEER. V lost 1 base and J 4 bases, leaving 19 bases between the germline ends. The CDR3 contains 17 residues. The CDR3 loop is CASSQAGSSLGLETQYF. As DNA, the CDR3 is TGCGCCAGCAGCCAAGCGGGGTCTTCCTTGGGGCTAGAGACCCAGTACTTC.

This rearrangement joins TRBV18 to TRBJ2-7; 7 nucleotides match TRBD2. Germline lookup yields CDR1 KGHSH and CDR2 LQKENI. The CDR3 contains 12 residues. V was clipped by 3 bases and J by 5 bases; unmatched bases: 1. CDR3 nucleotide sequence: TGTGCCAGCTCACCGGGAGGGGACGAGCAGTACTTC. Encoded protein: CASSPGGDEQYF. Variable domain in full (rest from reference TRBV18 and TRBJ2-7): NAGVMQNPRHLVRRRGQEARLRCSPMKGHSHVYWYRQLPEEGLKFMVYLQKENIIDESGMPKERFSAEFPKEGPSILRIQQVVRGDSAAYFCASSPGGDEQYFGPGTRLTVT.

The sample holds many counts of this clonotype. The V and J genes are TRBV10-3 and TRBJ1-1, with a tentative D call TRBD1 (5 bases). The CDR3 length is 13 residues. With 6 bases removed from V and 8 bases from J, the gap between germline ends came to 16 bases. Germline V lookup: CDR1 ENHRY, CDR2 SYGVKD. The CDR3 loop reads CAIRGQGFGEAFF. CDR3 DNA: TGTGCCATCAGGGGGCAGGGCTTTGGCGAAGCTTTCTTT.

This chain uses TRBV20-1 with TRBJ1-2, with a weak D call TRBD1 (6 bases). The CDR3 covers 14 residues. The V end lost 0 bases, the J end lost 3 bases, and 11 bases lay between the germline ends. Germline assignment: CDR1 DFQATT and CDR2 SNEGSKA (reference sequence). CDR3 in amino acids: CSAREPTGYYGYTF. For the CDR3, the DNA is TGCAGTGCTAGAGAACCTACAGGGTACTATGGCTACACCTTC.

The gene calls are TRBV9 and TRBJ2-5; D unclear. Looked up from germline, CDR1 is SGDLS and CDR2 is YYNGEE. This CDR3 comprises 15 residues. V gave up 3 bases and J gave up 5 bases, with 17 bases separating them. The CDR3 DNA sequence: TGTGCCAGCAGCGCAAGGTCCAATTTGGGGGAGACCCAGTACTTC. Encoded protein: CASSARSNLGETQYF.

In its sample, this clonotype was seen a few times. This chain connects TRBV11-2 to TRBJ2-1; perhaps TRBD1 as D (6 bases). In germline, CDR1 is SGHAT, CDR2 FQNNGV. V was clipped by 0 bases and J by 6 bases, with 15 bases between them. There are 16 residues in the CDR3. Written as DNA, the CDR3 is TGTGCCAGCAGCTTAGAATTACAGGGTAAATCCAATGAGCAGTTCTTC. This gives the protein CASSLELQGKSNEQFF.

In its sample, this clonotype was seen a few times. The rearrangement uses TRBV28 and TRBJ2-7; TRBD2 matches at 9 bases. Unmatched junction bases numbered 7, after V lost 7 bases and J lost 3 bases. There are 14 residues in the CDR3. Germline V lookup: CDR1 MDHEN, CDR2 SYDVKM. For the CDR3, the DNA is TGTGCCAGCAAATTCAGCGGGGGGAACTACGAGCAGTACTTC. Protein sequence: CASKFSGGNYEQYF. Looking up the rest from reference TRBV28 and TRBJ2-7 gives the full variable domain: DVKVTQSSRYLVKRTGEKVFLECVQDMDHENMFWYRQDPGLGLRLIYFSYDVKMKEKGDIPEGYSVSREKKERFSLILESASTNQTSMYLCASKFSGGNYEQYFGPGTRLTVT.

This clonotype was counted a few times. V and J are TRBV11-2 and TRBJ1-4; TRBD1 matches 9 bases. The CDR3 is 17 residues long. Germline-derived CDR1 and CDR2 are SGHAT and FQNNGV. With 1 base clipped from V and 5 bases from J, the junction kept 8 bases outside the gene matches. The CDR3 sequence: CASSLGHSGTGNEKLFF. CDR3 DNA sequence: TGTGCCAGCAGCTTAGGACATTCGGGGACAGGGAATGAAAAACTGTTTTTT.

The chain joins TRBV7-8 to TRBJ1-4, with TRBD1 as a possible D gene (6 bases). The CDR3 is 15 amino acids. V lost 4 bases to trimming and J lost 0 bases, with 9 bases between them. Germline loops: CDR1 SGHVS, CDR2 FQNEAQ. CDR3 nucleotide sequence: TGTGCCAGCAGCTGGACAGATGCAACTAATGAAAAACTGTTTTTT. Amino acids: CASSWTDATNEKLFF. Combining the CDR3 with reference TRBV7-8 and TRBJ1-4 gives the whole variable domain GAGVSQSPRYKVAKRGQDVALRCDPISGHVSLFWYQQALGQGPEFLTYFQNEAQLDKSGLPSDRFFAERPEGSVSTLKIQRTQQEDSAVYLCASSWTDATNEKLFFGSGTQLSVL.

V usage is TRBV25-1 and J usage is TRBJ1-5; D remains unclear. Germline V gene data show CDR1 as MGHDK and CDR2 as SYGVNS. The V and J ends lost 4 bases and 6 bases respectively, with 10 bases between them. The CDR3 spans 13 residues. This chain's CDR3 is CASSAFAGQPQHF. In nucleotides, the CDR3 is TGTGCCAGCAGTGCATTTGCGGGTCAGCCCCAGCATTTT.

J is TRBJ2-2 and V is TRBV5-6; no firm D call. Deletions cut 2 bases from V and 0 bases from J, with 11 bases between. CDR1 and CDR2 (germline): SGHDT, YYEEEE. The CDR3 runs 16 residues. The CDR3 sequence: CASSLIRTANTGELFF. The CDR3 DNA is TGTGCCAGCAGCTTAATACGGACGGCGAACACCGGGGAGCTGTTTTTT.

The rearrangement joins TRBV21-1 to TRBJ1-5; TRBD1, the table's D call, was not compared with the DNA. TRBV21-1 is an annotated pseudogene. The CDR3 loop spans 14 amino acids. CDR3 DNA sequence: TGTGCCAGCAGCAAAGGAGACAGGGGCCAGCCCCAGCATTTT. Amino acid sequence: CASSKGDRGQPQHF.

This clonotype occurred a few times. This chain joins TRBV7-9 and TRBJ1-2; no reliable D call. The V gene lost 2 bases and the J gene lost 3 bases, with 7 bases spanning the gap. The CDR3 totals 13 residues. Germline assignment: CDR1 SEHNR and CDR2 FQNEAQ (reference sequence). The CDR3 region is CASSLSTDYGYTF. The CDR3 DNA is TGTGCCAGCAGCTTATCGACCGACTATGGCTACACCTTC. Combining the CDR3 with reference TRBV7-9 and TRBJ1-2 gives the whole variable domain DTGVSQNPRHKITKRGQNVTFRCDPISEHNRLYWYRQTLGQGPEFLTYFQNEAQLEKSRLLSDRFSAERPKGSFSTLEIQRTEQGDSAMYLCASSLSTDYGYTFGSGTRLTVV.

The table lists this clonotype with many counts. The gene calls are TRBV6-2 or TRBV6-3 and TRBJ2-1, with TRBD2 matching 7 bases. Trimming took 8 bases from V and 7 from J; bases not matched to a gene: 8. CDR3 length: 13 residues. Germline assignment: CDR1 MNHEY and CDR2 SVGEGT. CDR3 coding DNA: TGTGCCAGCCACCAGACTAGCATGAATGAGCAGTTCTTC. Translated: CASHQTSMNEQFF.

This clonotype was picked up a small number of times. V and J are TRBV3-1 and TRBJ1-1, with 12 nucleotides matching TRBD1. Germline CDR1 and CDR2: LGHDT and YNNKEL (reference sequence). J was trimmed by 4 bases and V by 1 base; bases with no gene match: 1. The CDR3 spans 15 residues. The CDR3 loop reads CASSQGGQGATEAFF. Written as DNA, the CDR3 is TGTGCCAGCAGCCAAGGGGGACAGGGGGCCACTGAAGCTTTCTTT.

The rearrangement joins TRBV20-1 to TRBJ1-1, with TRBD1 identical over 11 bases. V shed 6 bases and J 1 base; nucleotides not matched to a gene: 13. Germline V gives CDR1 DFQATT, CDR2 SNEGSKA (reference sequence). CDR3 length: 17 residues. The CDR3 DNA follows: TGCAGTGCAGATACGGGACAGGGGGTATCCCGGAACACTGAAGCTTTCTTT. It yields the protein CSADTGQGVSRNTEAFF.

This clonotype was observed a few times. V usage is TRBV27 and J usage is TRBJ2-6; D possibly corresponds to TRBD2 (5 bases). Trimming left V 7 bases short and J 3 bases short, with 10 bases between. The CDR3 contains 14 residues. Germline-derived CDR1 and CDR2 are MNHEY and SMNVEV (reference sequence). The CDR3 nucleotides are TGTGCCAGCAATCGAGGGATTGGGGCCAACGTCCTGACTTTC. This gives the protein CASNRGIGANVLTF.

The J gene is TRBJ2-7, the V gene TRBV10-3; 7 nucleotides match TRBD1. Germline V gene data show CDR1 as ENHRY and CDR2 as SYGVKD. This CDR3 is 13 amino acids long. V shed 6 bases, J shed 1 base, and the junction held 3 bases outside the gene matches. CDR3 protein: CAIRTDRSYEQYV. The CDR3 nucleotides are TGTGCCATCAGGACGGACAGGTCCTACGAGCAGTACGTC.

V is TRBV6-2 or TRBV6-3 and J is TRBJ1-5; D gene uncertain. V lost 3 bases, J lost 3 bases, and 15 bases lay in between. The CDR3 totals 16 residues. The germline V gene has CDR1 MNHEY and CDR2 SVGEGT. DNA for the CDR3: TGTGCCAGCAGTTATAATTTTAGGTCGGACAATCAGCCCCAGCATTTT. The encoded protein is CASSYNFRSDNQPQHF.

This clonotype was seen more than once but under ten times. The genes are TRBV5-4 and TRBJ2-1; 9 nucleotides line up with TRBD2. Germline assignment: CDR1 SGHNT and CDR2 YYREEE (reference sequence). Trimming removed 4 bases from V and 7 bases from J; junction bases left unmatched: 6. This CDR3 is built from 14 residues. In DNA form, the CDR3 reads TGTGCCAGCAGCCCCCGGACTAGCGAAAATGAGCAGTTCTTC. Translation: CASSPRTSENEQFF.

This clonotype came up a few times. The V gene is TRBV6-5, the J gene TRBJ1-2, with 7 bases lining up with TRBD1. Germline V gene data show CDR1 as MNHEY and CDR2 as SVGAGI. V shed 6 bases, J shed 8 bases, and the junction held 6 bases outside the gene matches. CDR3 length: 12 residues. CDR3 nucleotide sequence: TGTGCCAGCAGCATAGACAGGGTCGGCTACACCTTC. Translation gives CASSIDRVGYTF.

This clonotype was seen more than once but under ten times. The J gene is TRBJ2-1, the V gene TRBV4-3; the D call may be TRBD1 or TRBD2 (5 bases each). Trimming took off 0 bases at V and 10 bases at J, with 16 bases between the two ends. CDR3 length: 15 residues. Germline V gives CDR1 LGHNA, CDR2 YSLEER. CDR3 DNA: TGCGCCAGCAGCCAAGATAGAGTCTGGGGGTACGAGCAGTTCTTC. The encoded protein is CASSQDRVWGYEQFF.

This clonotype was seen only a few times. The CDR3 coding sequence is TGTGCCAGCAGCTCCGGCTATCGGCAACAAGATACGCAGTATTTT. Translated: CASSSGYRQQDTQYF. The chain has TRBV7-3 and TRBJ2-3; D gene ambiguous. This CDR3 is 15 amino acids long. Germline V gives CDR1 SGHTA, CDR2 FQGTGA. V shed 4 bases and J shed 5 bases, with 16 bases lying between them.

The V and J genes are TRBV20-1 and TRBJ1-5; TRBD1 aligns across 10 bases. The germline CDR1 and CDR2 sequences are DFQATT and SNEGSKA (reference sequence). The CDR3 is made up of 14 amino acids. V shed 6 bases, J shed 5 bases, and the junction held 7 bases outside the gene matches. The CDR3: CSARTGGVDQPQHF. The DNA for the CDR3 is TGCAGTGCCCGGACAGGGGGAGTCGATCAGCCCCAGCATTTT.

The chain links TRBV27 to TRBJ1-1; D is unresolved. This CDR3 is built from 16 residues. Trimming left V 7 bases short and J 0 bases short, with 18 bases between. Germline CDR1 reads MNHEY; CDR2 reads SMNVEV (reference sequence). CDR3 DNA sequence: TGTGCCAGCATTAGTTTTGTGCGGGATATGAACACTGAAGCTTTCTTT. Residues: CASISFVRDMNTEAFF.

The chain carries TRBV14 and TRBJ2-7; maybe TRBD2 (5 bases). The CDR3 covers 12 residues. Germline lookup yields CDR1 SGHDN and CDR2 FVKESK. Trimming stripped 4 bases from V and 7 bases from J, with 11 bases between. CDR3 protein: CASSPSRTEQYF. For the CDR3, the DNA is TGTGCCAGCAGCCCCTCCAGGACTGAGCAGTACTTC.

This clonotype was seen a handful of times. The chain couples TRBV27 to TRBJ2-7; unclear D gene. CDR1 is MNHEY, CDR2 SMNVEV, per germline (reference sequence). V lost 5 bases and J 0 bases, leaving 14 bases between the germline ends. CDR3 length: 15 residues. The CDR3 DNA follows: TGTGCCAGCAGTATCGCCGGATATAGCTCCTACGAGCAGTACTTC. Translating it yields CASSIAGYSSYEQYF.

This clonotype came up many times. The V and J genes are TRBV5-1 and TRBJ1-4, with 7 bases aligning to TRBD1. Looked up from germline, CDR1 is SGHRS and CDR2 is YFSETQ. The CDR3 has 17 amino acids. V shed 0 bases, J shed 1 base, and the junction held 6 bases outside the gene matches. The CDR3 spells CASSLATGLRTNEKLFF. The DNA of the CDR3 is TGCGCCAGCAGCTTGGCGACAGGGCTCAGAACTAATGAAAAACTGTTTTTT.